This T cell receptor (beta chain) appears in the sequencing data of a study of T cell responses to AZD1222 COVID-19 vaccine. Measured with immunoSEQ multiplex PCR; TCRdb has only the in-frame clones, and not every one. The sample consists of about 62,000 clones, over 85% of them appearing once. CDR3 length: 15 residues. Germline values: CDR1 KGHSH, CDR2 LQKENI. Trimming cost V 3 bases and J 6 bases, with 12 bases left between them. The source of this sequence is an adult in good health. Sequencing was performed on peripheral blood, taken on day 0 of AZD1222 vaccination. V gene TRBV18 combines with J gene TRBJ1-6; D is undetermined. In DNA form, the CDR3 reads TGTGCCAGCTCACCTACTTATGTGTTTAATTCACCCCTCCACTTT. This gives the protein CASSPTYVFNSPLHF.